The 31 T cell receptor beta chains reported below all come from one sample, sequenced in a study of blood T cell repertoires in COVID-19 (dated by TCRdb to 2019 to 2021). Preparation of the library involved the immunoSEQ multiplex PCR assay. The table was pulled from immuneACCESS by TCRdb, which kept in-frame rearrangements only. Such tables lose some clones; where checked, under half of the loss comes from unresolved V genes, and the rest has no known cause. The sample has about 120,000 clones on record, more than 80% of them singletons. The ten largest clonotypes hold 3.5% to 5% of the sample. Sequencing was done on a sample of peripheral blood. The receptors stem from a man aged 35 to 55 with acute or convalescent COVID-19.

The chain is built from TRBV5-1 and TRBJ2-3, with TRBD2 matching 7 bases. The CDR3 sequence is 16 residues long. The V segment lost 7 bases and the J segment 1 base; nucleotides outside the gene matches: 12. CDR1 and CDR2 (germline): SGHRS, YFSETQ. CDR3 coding DNA: TGCGCCAGCCGGAGGCGCGGGAGTCAGGGCACAGATACGCAGTATTTT. Encoded protein: CASRRRGSQGTDTQYF.

In regard to this clone: The same CDR3 is also encoded by other DNA sequences in this sample. The chain carries TRBV29-1 and TRBJ1-5, with 12 positions matching TRBD1. The CDR3 contains 13 residues. V lost 6 bases and J lost 6; bases outside the gene matches: 3. Looked up from germline, CDR1 is SQVTM and CDR2 is ANQGSEA. As DNA, the CDR3 is TGCAGCGTAGGGACAGGGGGCGGTCAGCCCCAGCATTTT. Residues: CSVGTGGGQPQHF.

V and J are TRBV28 and TRBJ2-2, with 9 bases that match TRBD2. Germline trimming cut 6 bases from V and 4 bases from J; bases unmatched to any gene: 9. This CDR3 comprises 16 residues. From germline, CDR1 is MDHEN and CDR2 SYDVKM. CDR3 nucleotides: TGTGCCAGCAGCTTAGCGGGGGCAAGCTTCACCGGGGAGCTGTTTTTT. Translation gives CASSLAGASFTGELFF. The full variable domain, in which reference TRBV28 and TRBJ2-2 provide the parts outside the CDR3, is DVKVTQSSRYLVKRTGEKVFLECVQDMDHENMFWYRQDPGLGLRLIYFSYDVKMKEKGDIPEGYSVSREKKERFSLILESASTNQTSMYLCASSLAGASFTGELFFGEGSRLTVL.

This rearrangement joins TRBV30 to TRBJ1-6; 10 bases map to TRBD1. The CDR3 covers 13 residues. V gave up 3 bases and J gave up 10 bases; unmatched junction bases: 3. Germline V gene lookup returns CDR1 GTSNPN and CDR2 SVGIG (reference sequence). In DNA, the CDR3 is TGTGCCTGGAGGGGGACAGGGGACTCACCCCTCCACTTT. It yields the protein CAWRGTGDSPLHF.

V and J are TRBV4-3 and TRBJ1-1; TRBD1 matches 9 bases. The V gene's germline CDR1 is LGHNA and CDR2 YSLEER. V lost 0 bases to trimming and J lost 11 bases; unmatched junction nucleotides: 7. This CDR3 contains 14 residues. In DNA, the CDR3 is TGCGCCAGCAGCCAAGAGGCGCGGACAGGGGACGCTTTCTTT. Translation: CASSQEARTGDAFF.

This chain connects TRBV21-1 to TRBJ1-5; the table assigns TRBD1, which was not confirmed against the DNA. TRBV21-1 is labeled a pseudogene. The CDR3 is 15 amino acids. CDR3 protein: CASPRTAYSNQPQHF. In DNA, the CDR3 is TGTGCCAGCCCGCGGACAGCCTATAGCAATCAGCCCCAGCATTTT.

This chain's CDR3 is CASTLDRAFGSPLHF. The DNA for the CDR3 is TGTGCCAGCACCCTGGACAGGGCGTTTGGGTCACCCCTCCACTTT. The gene calls are TRBV27 and TRBJ1-6, with 8 bases identical to TRBD1. CDR3 length: 15 amino acids. Trimming at V came to 7 bases and at J to 10 bases, leaving 12 bases not matched to a gene. Looked up from germline, CDR1 is MNHEY and CDR2 is SMNVEV (reference sequence).

The V gene is TRBV9, the J gene TRBJ2-6; 7 nucleotides agree with TRBD1. Germline CDR1 SGDLS, CDR2 YYNGEE. The CDR3 sequence is 17 residues long. The V gene end was trimmed by 0 bases and the J gene end by 0 bases; junction bases not matched to a gene: 3. The CDR3 loop is CASSVATGNSGANVLTF. The CDR3 DNA reads as TGTGCCAGCAGCGTAGCGACAGGGAACTCTGGGGCCAACGTCCTGACTTTC.

J is TRBJ1-5 and V is TRBV29-1, with TRBD1 matching 7 bases. The CDR3 is 13 residues long. Germline V gives CDR1 SQVTM, CDR2 ANQGSEA. J gave up 6 bases and V 4 bases, and 6 bases lay outside the gene matches. The CDR3 loop is CSVGQGGGQPQHF. The DNA of the CDR3 is TGCAGCGTTGGACAGGGAGGCGGTCAGCCCCAGCATTTT.

The chain joins TRBV5-1 to TRBJ2-7, with D possibly being TRBD2 (6 bases). The CDR3 contains 15 residues. Trimming pared 1 base from V and 3 bases from J, leaving 14 bases between. Looked up from germline, CDR1 is SGHRS and CDR2 is YFSETQ. In nucleotides, the CDR3 is TGCGCCAGCAGCTTGTCTACGGGAGCAAACTACGAGCAGTACTTC. Its translation: CASSLSTGANYEQYF.

This chain links TRBV4-1 with TRBJ1-2, with D possibly being TRBD1 (6 bases). The CDR3 length is 17 residues. V dropped 1 base and J dropped 4 bases, with 19 bases sitting between them. Germline CDR1 and CDR2: MGHRA and YSYEKL. CDR3 in amino acids: CASSQVNRDTNLYGYTF. The CDR3 coding sequence is TGCGCCAGCAGCCAAGTGAACCGGGACACCAACCTCTATGGCTACACCTTC.

V and J are TRBV30 and TRBJ1-1; 8 nucleotides align to TRBD1. This CDR3 has 13 residues. V trimming: 2 bases; J trimming: 3 bases; junction bases outside the gene matches: 2. Germline V gives CDR1 GTSNPN, CDR2 SVGIG (reference sequence). CDR3 bases: TGTGCCTGGAGTCGACAGGGGTACACTGAAGCTTTCTTT. Translation gives CAWSRQGYTEAFF.

The chain joins TRBV5-1 to TRBJ1-1; D remains ambiguous. Per the germline V gene, CDR1 is SGHRS and CDR2 is YFSETQ. V was pared by 0 bases and J by 1 base, with 4 bases between. The CDR3 contains 13 residues. Here the CDR3 DNA reads TGCGCCAGCAGCTTGGCAGGGAACACTGAAGCTTTCTTT. It codes for CASSLAGNTEAFF. The full variable domain, in which reference TRBV5-1 and TRBJ1-1 provide the parts outside the CDR3, is KAGVTQTPRYLIKTRGQQVTLSCSPISGHRSVSWYQQTPGQGLQFLFEYFSETQRNKGNFPGRFSGRQFSNSRSEMNVSTLELGDSALYLCASSLAGNTEAFFGQGTRLTVV.

The chain joins TRBV25-1 to TRBJ2-4; the D gene is possibly TRBD1 (6 bases). Germline loops: CDR1 MGHDK, CDR2 SYGVNS. The V end was cut by 5 bases, the J end by 3 bases, with 17 bases between. This CDR3 region has 16 residues. The CDR3 is CASSHPQGNDKNIQYF. CDR3 DNA sequence: TGTGCCAGCAGTCATCCACAGGGAAACGACAAAAACATTCAGTACTTC.

The chain recombines TRBV9 with TRBJ1-6; TRBD1 is a possible D gene (6 bases). Germline V CDR1 and CDR2: SGDLS, YYNGEE. Trimming pared 1 base from V and 5 bases from J, leaving 10 bases between. The CDR3 has 15 amino acids. The CDR3 sequence: CASSVRAGDNSPLHF. CDR3 nucleotide sequence: TGTGCCAGCAGCGTAAGGGCAGGGGATAATTCACCCCTCCACTTT. Using reference TRBV9 and TRBJ1-6 for the parts outside the CDR3, the full variable domain is DSGVTQTPKHLITATGQRVTLRCSPRSGDLSVYWYQQSLDQGLQFLIQYYNGEERAKGNILERFSAQQFPDLHSELNLSSLELGDSALYFCASSVRAGDNSPLHFGNGTRLTVT.

The J gene is TRBJ1-1, the V gene TRBV19; TRBD1 might be the D (5 bases). The CDR3 contains 14 residues. V lost 5 bases to trimming and J lost 4 bases, with 14 bases between them. Germline CDR1 is LNHDA and CDR2 is SQIVND (reference sequence). The CDR3 DNA reads as TGTGCCAGTAGTTCCCCGCAGGGATCCACTGAAGCTTTCTTT. Protein sequence: CASSSPQGSTEAFF.

The chain joins TRBV2 to TRBJ1-6; weak D call: TRBD1 (6 bases). V lost 2 bases and J lost 2, with 13 bases in between. CDR1 and CDR2 from the germline V gene are SNHLY and FYNNEI. CDR3 length: 17 residues. CDR3 DNA sequence: TGTGCCAGCAGTGAAAGGGAGGGGGATACCTATAATTCACCCCTCCACTTT. Translated: CASSEREGDTYNSPLHF.

The chain is built from TRBV25-1 and TRBJ1-2; TRBD1 agrees at 8 bases. Germline V gene data show CDR1 as MGHDK and CDR2 as SYGVNS. J was trimmed by 4 bases and V by 6 bases; bases with no gene match: 7. There are 14 residues in the CDR3. DNA for the CDR3: TGTGCCAGCAGGAATCAGGGGGCCGTCTATGGCTACACCTTC. Translating gives CASRNQGAVYGYTF.

The chain employs TRBV6-2 or TRBV6-3 and TRBJ1-6; tentatively, D is TRBD1 (5 bases). Germline loops: CDR1 MNHEY, CDR2 SVGEGT. Trimming cost V 2 bases and J 13 bases, with 9 bases left between them. The CDR3 has 12 amino acids. The CDR3 nucleotides are TGTGCCAGCAGTTACGGGGGGTTTCCCCTCCACTTT. Encoded protein: CASSYGGFPLHF.

The count of this clone is one. The chain employs TRBV7-3 and TRBJ1-1; no reliable D call. CDR3 length equals 13 residues. The V end was cut by 4 bases, the J end by 1 base, with 7 bases between. Germline V CDR1 and CDR2: SGHTA, FQGTGA. CDR3 in DNA: TGTGCCAGCAGCTGGGCCTCGAACACTGAAGCTTTCTTT. It specifies CASSWASNTEAFF.

The chain couples TRBV19 to TRBJ2-7; 11 positions match TRBD2. Germline assignment: CDR1 LNHDA and CDR2 SQIVND (reference sequence). Germline trimming cut 4 bases from V and 2 bases from J; bases unmatched to any gene: 4. CDR3 length: 15 residues. CDR3 amino acids: CASSKTSGATYEQYF. CDR3 nucleotides: TGTGCCAGTAGTAAGACTAGCGGGGCCACCTACGAGCAGTACTTC. The full variable domain, rest sourced from reference TRBV19 and TRBJ2-7, is DGGITQSPKYLFRKEGQNVTLSCEQNLNHDAMYWYRQDPGQGLRLIYYSQIVNDFQKGDIAEGYSVSREKKESFPLTVTSAQKNPTAFYLCASSKTSGATYEQYFGPGTRLTVT.

This chain links TRBV5-1 with TRBJ2-5; TRBD2 matches 7 bases. Per the germline V gene, CDR1 is SGHRS and CDR2 is YFSETQ. The junction had 14 bases not matched to a gene; V was cut back by 4 bases and J by 5 bases. The CDR3 contains 16 residues. CDR3: CASSLPGTTRPETQYF. The CDR3 DNA reads as TGCGCCAGCAGCCTCCCGGGGACTACACGCCCGGAGACCCAGTACTTC.

The gene calls are TRBV6-5 and TRBJ1-1, with D tentatively TRBD1 (6 bases). Deletions cut 2 bases from V and 0 bases from J, with 13 bases between. The CDR3 sequence is 16 residues long. CDR1 and CDR2 from the germline V gene are MNHEY and SVGAGI. This chain's CDR3 is CASSYALQGMNTEAFF. The CDR3 bases are TGTGCCAGCAGTTACGCCTTACAGGGTATGAACACTGAAGCTTTCTTT.

The chain links TRBV9 to TRBJ2-7, with 11 bases aligning to TRBD2. The germline V gene has CDR1 SGDLS and CDR2 YYNGEE. The CDR3 length is 15 residues. J gave up 3 bases and V 0 bases, and 2 bases lay outside the gene matches. In DNA form, the CDR3 reads TGTGCCAGCAGCGTAGCGGGGACTAGCGGCTACGAGCAGTACTTC. Translation gives CASSVAGTSGYEQYF.

With regard to this clone: The identical CDR3 is also encoded by other nucleotide sequences in the sample. The chain uses TRBV3-1 (or the pseudogene TRBV3-2) and TRBJ1-6, with D uncertain. Germline CDR1 LGHDT, CDR2 YNNKEL (reference sequence). The V end lost 1 base, the J end lost 10 bases, and 8 bases lay between the germline ends. The CDR3 is 13 residues long. This CDR3 is CASSQAEESPLHF. As DNA, the CDR3 is TGTGCCAGCAGCCAAGCGGAGGAATCACCCCTCCACTTT.

V gene TRBV2 combines with J gene TRBJ1-1; no firm D call. V was shortened by 3 bases and J by 1 base, with 9 bases between the two germline ends. The CDR3 contains 14 residues. Germline loops: CDR1 SNHLY, CDR2 FYNNEI. The CDR3 sequence: CASSELGPNTEAFF. The CDR3 DNA sequence: TGTGCCAGCAGTGAGTTGGGCCCGAACACTGAAGCTTTCTTT.

V gene TRBV18 combines with J gene TRBJ2-7, with D possibly matching TRBD2 (6 bases). The length of the CDR3 is 15 residues. Trimming took 4 bases from V and 0 from J, leaving 13 bases between them. CDR1 is KGHSH and CDR2 is LQKENI in the germline V gene. The CDR3, as DNA: TGTGCCAGCTCACTATTCATCGGGAGCTCCTACGAGCAGTACTTC. Its translation is CASSLFIGSSYEQYF.

This clone was detected once. The chain uses TRBV29-1 and TRBJ1-2, with TRBD1 matching 9 bases. V shed 6 bases, J shed 5 bases, and the junction held 10 bases outside the gene matches. From germline, CDR1 is SQVTM and CDR2 ANQGSEA. This CDR3 has 14 residues. CDR3 DNA sequence: TGCAGCGTCGCCTCAGGACAGGGGAGGTATGGCTACACCTTC. It yields the protein CSVASGQGRYGYTF.

The rearrangement uses TRBV19 and TRBJ1-2; D might be TRBD1 (6 bases). The CDR3 runs to 14 residues. The germline gives CDR1 LNHDA, CDR2 SQIVND (reference sequence). The germline V and J ends were trimmed by 4 bases and 2 bases, with 11 bases remaining between them. The CDR3 sequence: CASSNQGQNYGYTF. The CDR3 DNA is TGTGCCAGTAGTAACCAGGGGCAAAACTATGGCTACACCTTC.

As for this clone: The same CDR3 arises from other DNA sequences in this sample as well. V and J are TRBV14 and TRBJ2-7; 7 positions match TRBD1. The junction had 1 base not matched to a gene; V was cut back by 4 bases and J by 4 bases. CDR1 SGHDN and CDR2 FVKESK come from the germline V gene. The CDR3 runs 12 residues. CDR3 sequence reads: CASSPTGYEQYF. The CDR3 DNA reads as TGTGCCAGCAGCCCGACAGGGTACGAGCAGTACTTC.

V gene TRBV5-5 combines with J gene TRBJ1-1, with 7 bases matching TRBD1. Germline CDR1 and CDR2: SGHKS and YYEKEE (reference sequence). With V trimmed by 2 bases and J by 3 bases, 1 base remained unmatched. This CDR3 has 13 amino acids. This CDR3 is CASSFGTDTEAFF. The DNA for the CDR3 is TGTGCCAGCAGCTTTGGGACAGACACTGAAGCTTTCTTT. Based on the CDR3 plus reference TRBV5-5 and TRBJ1-1, the full variable domain is DAGVTQSPTHLIKTRGQQVTLRCSPISGHKSVSWYQQVLGQGPQFIFQYYEKEERGRGNFPDRFSARQFPNYSSELNVNALLLGDSALYLCASSFGTDTEAFFGQGTRLTVV.